This T cell receptor (beta chain) appears in the sequencing data of a study of blood T cell repertoires in COVID-19. Study at large: The United States, Italy and Spain supplied acute and convalescent COVID-19 samples. T cells, B-cell-depleted T cells, or PBMCs supplied cDNA or gDNA.

This CDR3 spans 18 amino acids. V lost 6 bases, J lost 1 base, and 9 bases stayed unmatched. CDR1 is LGHDT, CDR2 YNNKEL, per germline (reference sequence). Authors' processing steps: Reference gene primers were amplified, and this amplification served to estimate nucleated cell counts. TCRdb keeps only in-frame clones here, not all; method: immunoSEQ multiplex PCR. That table is the source of V, J and clone size, and D and trimming were worked out from the DNA. Among some 200,000 clones listed, roughly 86% were seen once. This TCR derives from a woman aged 40 to 50 with acute or convalescent COVID-19. Sequenced: peripheral blood. The chain is built from TRBV3-1 (or the pseudogene TRBV3-2) and TRBJ2-1, with 13 bases matching TRBD2. The CDR3 here is CASSPNGLAGASYNEQFF. CDR3 bases: TGTGCCAGCAGTCCCAACGGACTAGCGGGGGCGTCCTACAATGAGCAGTTCTTC.